This T cell receptor (beta chain) comes out of a study of blood T cell repertoires in COVID-19. Study overall: COVID-19 samples, acute and convalescent, were from the United States, Italy and Spain. Sources were T cells, B-cell-depleted T cells, or PBMCs; the material itself was cDNA or gDNA.

Authors' analysis steps: The authors estimated nucleated cell counts from reference gene primer amplification. TCRdb keeps only in-frame clones here, not all; method: immunoSEQ multiplex PCR. The V and J calls and clone size come from that table; D and trimming were worked out from the DNA. The sample has over 200,000 clones, roughly 87% seen once. This clone has at least ten counts. The V gene end was trimmed by 5 bases and the J gene end by 1 base; junction bases not matched to a gene: 9. CDR1 is SGHAT, CDR2 FQNNGV, per germline. The CDR3 runs 16 residues. V is TRBV11-2 and J is TRBJ1-1; 8 bases fit TRBD1. The origin of this receptor is a human donor in a cohort sampled during active COVID-19. The source material was peripheral blood. CDR3 amino acids: CASSQLTGGGNTEAFF. The CDR3 nucleotides are TGTGCCAGCAGCCAGCTCACAGGGGGAGGGAACACTGAAGCTTTCTTT.